This passage covers 3 T cell receptor beta chains from one sample sequenced in a study of identifying expanded T cells in peripheral blood. Assay used: immunoSEQ multiplex PCR; TCRdb lists only in-frame clones, some missing. Here the sample spans some 76,000 clones, 85% to 90% being singletons. Sequencing used blood. The receptors derive from a person aged 18 to 70 in good health.

V is TRBV2 and J is TRBJ2-7, with 7 bases lining up with TRBD2. The CDR3 is made up of 17 amino acids. CDR1 SNHLY and CDR2 FYNNEI come from the germline V gene. With V trimmed by 1 base and J by 0 bases, 9 bases remained unmatched. The CDR3 nucleotides are TGTGCCAGCAGTGAAGGTATACCCGGGAGGACCTCCTACGAGCAGTACTTC. This sequence encodes CASSEGIPGRTSYEQYF.

This chain joins TRBV7-9 and TRBJ1-1, with D possibly being TRBD1 (5 bases). Trimming took 7 bases from V and 7 from J, leaving 16 bases between them. The CDR3 loop spans 13 amino acids. The germline gives CDR1 SEHNR, CDR2 FQNEAQ (reference sequence). CDR3 nucleotides: TGTGCCAGCACCAGTCAGGGAGGGAGTGAAGCTTTCTTT. This translates into CASTSQGGSEAFF. Full variable domain (rest looked up from reference TRBV7-9 and TRBJ1-1): DTGVSQNPRHKITKRGQNVTFRCDPISEHNRLYWYRQTLGQGPEFLTYFQNEAQLEKSRLLSDRFSAERPKGSFSTLEIQRTEQGDSAMYLCASTSQGGSEAFFGQGTRLTVV.

The CDR3 nucleotides are TGTGCCAGCAGCGTAGGTTCGAAGCCTAGCGGGCACTACAATGAGCAGTTCTTC. Encoded protein: CASSVGSKPSGHYNEQFF. This chain links TRBV9 with TRBJ2-1, with TRBD2 identical over 8 bases. From germline, CDR1 is SGDLS and CDR2 YYNGEE. Trimming at V came to 0 bases and at J to 3 bases, leaving 11 bases not matched to a gene. The CDR3 loop spans 18 amino acids.